The clone carrying this TCR beta chain was recorded many times. No antigen is known for it. These data come from a study of early T cells in non-severe SARS-CoV-2 infection. Study details: Alpha and beta chains were unpaired, from unsorted whole-blood bulk RNA.

Unique molecular identifiers were added to individual cDNA molecules. TCRdb reanalysed the 5' RACE reads using MiXCR and keeps one entry per CDR3 protein. The table lists 55,000 to 75,000 distinct CDR3 sequences, about 12% of them singletons. Findings and limits, study-wide: The study's VDJdb matching favored anti-spike CD8 responses and missed private and CD4 specificities.

Input material: whole blood. The sequence came from an adult who was a healthcare worker with PCR-confirmed SARS-CoV-2 infection or an uninfected control (not recorded which).

The CDR3, as DNA: TGTGCCAGCAGCGTCAGCGGGAGGGCCTCAAGCTCCTACAATGAGCAGTTCTTC. Translating gives CASSVSGRASSSYNEQFF. The V and J genes are TRBV9 and TRBJ2-1; the match to TRBD2 covers 10 bases. V dropped 2 bases and J dropped 0; count of bases not matched to a gene: 8. This CDR3 has 18 amino acids. Germline V lookup: CDR1 SGDLS, CDR2 YYNGEE.